The 13 T cell receptor beta chains presented below share a single source sample, sequenced in a study of OX40 agonist ivuxolimab in advanced cancers. Clones were read by immunoSEQ multiplex PCR, and TCRdb kept only the in-frame ones, dropping some. The sample consists of some 61,000 clones, roughly four fifths of them appearing once. The sample here was CD4+ or CD8+ T cells sorted from blood, taken in a trial of the OX40 agonist ivuxolimab. These receptors were taken from an adult with an advanced solid tumor such as melanoma, head and neck, liver or kidney cancer.

The chain uses TRBV6-1 and TRBJ1-3, with 7 bases lining up with TRBD1. Germline V gives CDR1 MNHNS, CDR2 SASEGT. V lost 4 bases to trimming and J lost 7 bases; unmatched junction nucleotides: 10. This CDR3 comprises 15 residues. CDR3 DNA sequence: TGTGCCAGCAGTGTGGGGCAGGGGGACCGGAACACCATATATTTT. Translating it yields CASSVGQGDRNTIYF.

The chain has TRBV7-8 and TRBJ2-7; D remains unclear. The CDR3 is 14 residues long. Trimming removed 1 base at V and 2 bases at J, with 9 bases between. Germline V gene lookup returns CDR1 SGHVS and CDR2 FQNEAQ. The CDR3 DNA is TGTGCCAGCAGCTTAGAAGGTAGGGCCTACGAGCAGTACTTC. It codes for CASSLEGRAYEQYF.

CDR3 residues: CASSLRTGLSVGELFF. The DNA for the CDR3 is TGTGCCAGCAGCTTAAGGACAGGACTTTCCGTCGGGGAGCTGTTTTTT. V usage is TRBV11-2 and J usage is TRBJ2-2, with 7 nucleotides matching TRBD1. V dropped 2 bases and J dropped 7; count of bases not matched to a gene: 10. CDR3 length: 16 amino acids. Germline assignment: CDR1 SGHAT and CDR2 FQNNGV. Supplemented by reference TRBV11-2 and TRBJ2-2, the full variable domain reads EAGVAQSPRYKIIEKRQSVAFWCNPISGHATLYWYQQILGQGPKLLIQFQNNGVVDDSQLPKDRFSAERLKGVDSTLKIQPAKLEDSAVYLCASSLRTGLSVGELFFGEGSRLTVL.

The chain joins TRBV6-5 to TRBJ1-5, with D perhaps matching TRBD1 (5 bases). The CDR3 runs 14 residues. V shed 2 bases and J shed 9 bases, with 14 bases lying between them. Germline V CDR1 and CDR2: MNHEY, SVGAGI. The CDR3 region is CASSYRGVMWPQHF. The CDR3 DNA sequence: TGTGCCAGCAGTTACCGGGGGGTTATGTGGCCCCAGCATTTT.

The genes are TRBV5-6 and TRBJ2-3; 9 nucleotides agree with TRBD2. CDR3 size: 12 residues. The germline V gene has CDR1 SGHDT and CDR2 YYEEEE. The CDR3 DNA reads as TGTGCGCGGGGGGGGCGCACAGATACGCAGTATTTT. Encoded protein: CARGGRTDTQYF.

This chain joins TRBV19 and TRBJ2-2; D might be TRBD2 (7 bases). Trimming pared 11 bases from V and 4 bases from J, leaving 17 bases between. CDR3 length: 14 residues. Germline CDR1 is LNHDA and CDR2 is SQIVND (reference sequence). CDR3 DNA: TGTGCCTGTGGAGGGGGGGCCGGCACCGGGGAGCTGTTTTTT. Translated, it gives CACGGGAGTGELFF.

The V and J genes are TRBV28 and TRBJ2-1; 7 bases are a match to TRBD1. The V gene end was trimmed by 3 bases and the J gene end by 5 bases; junction bases not matched to a gene: 4. The germline V gene has CDR1 MDHEN and CDR2 SYDVKM. The CDR3 consists of 14 residues. The CDR3 reads CASSFATGNNEQFF. In DNA form, the CDR3 reads TGTGCCAGCAGTTTCGCGACAGGGAACAATGAGCAGTTCTTC.

The chain joins TRBV5-1 to TRBJ1-2, with 7 bases matching TRBD1. CDR3 length: 16 amino acids. Germline V gene data show CDR1 as SGHRS and CDR2 as YFSETQ. The V segment lost 0 bases and the J segment 6 bases; nucleotides outside the gene matches: 11. CDR3 nucleotide sequence: TGCGCCAGCAGCTTGGCGGGGACAGATTGGGACGATGGCTACACCTTC. The encoded protein is CASSLAGTDWDDGYTF.

This chain uses TRBV5-1 with TRBJ2-1; 12 positions agree with TRBD2. The CDR3 has 16 residues. Germline V lookup: CDR1 SGHRS, CDR2 YFSETQ. The J segment lost 8 bases and the V segment lost 0 bases, leaving 6 bases of the junction unmatched. The chain's CDR3 is CASSLGLAGVWDEQFF. CDR3 DNA: TGCGCCAGCAGCTTGGGACTAGCGGGAGTCTGGGATGAGCAGTTCTTC.

This sequence joins TRBV7-3 and TRBJ1-2; D gene unclear. Trimming took off 5 bases at V and 2 bases at J, with 18 bases between the two ends. In germline, CDR1 is SGHTA, CDR2 FQGTGA. The CDR3 has 16 residues. CDR3 in DNA: TGTGCCAGCAGCCCCCGGGGTGGGAGAGGGAACTATGGCTACACCTTC. It is translated as CASSPRGGRGNYGYTF.

A single count supports this clone. This chain links TRBV5-1 with TRBJ2-3; D not resolved. This CDR3 has 13 residues. Germline CDR1 SGHRS, CDR2 YFSETQ. V lost 0 bases, J lost 8 bases, and 10 bases lay in between. The CDR3 nucleotides read TGCGCCAGCAGCTTGGCTTCTTCTGGTACGCAGTATTTT. This sequence encodes CASSLASSGTQYF.

Note on this clone: The same CDR3 can be traced to other DNA sequences in this sample. This chain connects TRBV6-5 to TRBJ1-2, with 7 bases fitting TRBD1. Germline V CDR1 and CDR2: MNHEY, SVGAGI. This CDR3 contains 15 residues. The junction had 5 bases not matched to a gene; V was cut back by 0 bases and J by 4 bases. The CDR3 coding sequence is TGTGCCAGCAGTTACTCCCGACAGGGAGGCTATGGCTACACCTTC. Translation gives CASSYSRQGGYGYTF.

This chain joins TRBV25-1 and TRBJ2-2, with a possible D match to TRBD2 (6 bases). The CDR3 is 14 amino acids. Germline values: CDR1 MGHDK, CDR2 SYGVNS. Trimming cost V 4 bases and J 7 bases, with 13 bases left between them. The CDR3 protein is CASSGLAANGELFF. The CDR3 coding sequence is TGTGCCAGCAGTGGGTTAGCGGCAAACGGGGAGCTGTTTTTT.